This T cell receptor beta chain was sequenced during a study of CD8 T cells in Susac syndrome. RNA totalling about 0.45 to 1 ug underwent reverse transcription with random hexamers. TCRdb re-called the immunoSEQ multiplex PCR reads through MiXCR, storing one row per CDR3 protein. The sample comprises some 190,000 distinct CDR3 sequences, about 94% of which are singletons, and over 0.08% rests with the top ten. The clonotype was recovered from a human donor in good health. Input material: CD4+ T cells from PBMCs.

CDR3 sequence reads: CASSLYRVAQHF. The DNA of the CDR3 is TGTGCCAGCAGTTTATATAGGGTAGCCCAGCATTTT. The rearrangement links TRBV12-3 or TRBV12-4 to TRBJ1-5; no reliable D call. This CDR3 region has 12 residues. Trimming stripped 2 bases from V and 11 bases from J, with 10 bases between.